This T cell receptor (beta chain) was captured in a study of blood T cells in healthy people across ages. For the study at large: For every two T cells, template switching captured about one barcoded beta molecule.

The germline V gene has CDR1 SGHTA and CDR2 FQGTGA. Trimming removed 5 bases from V and 7 bases from J, with 12 bases in between. The CDR3 totals 14 residues. Through a sample-barcoded 5' primer and a J-beta primer mix, a second PCR was run for roughly 7 to 12 cycles. TCRdb recomputed calls from the 5' RACE reads with MiXCR, one row per CDR3 protein. The table shows 650,000 to 1,000,000 distinct CDR3 sequences, with under 40% occurring only once. The clonotype originates from a man between 18 and 29 years old in good health. The rearrangement links TRBV7-3 to TRBJ1-6, with D possibly TRBD1 on 6 matching bases. Sequencing was done on a sample of blood. This CDR3 is CASSIGGPNSPLHF. Here the CDR3 DNA reads TGTGCCAGCAGCATCGGGGGCCCCAATTCACCCCTCCACTTT.